These T cell receptor beta chains were read from a single sample in a study of cytomegalovirus exposure and HLA in healthy donors. The method was immunoSEQ multiplex PCR; TCRdb's version includes in-frame clones alone and lacks a portion of them. The sample includes over 100,000 clones, 85% to 90% of them seen just once. The sequencing sample was made of PBMCs. Receptors originate from a woman between 18 and 29 years old in good health and CMV-seronegative. Each CDR3 is given with its conserved first and last residue. Fields, in order: clone size, V gene, D gene, J gene, CDR3 DNA, CDR3 protein. D genes are given only for firm matches. Clone size is not always given. Where it is, it says once, few, many or a class for expanded clones.

NA	TRBV6-1	TRBD1	TRBJ1-3	TGTGCCAGCAGTTTCGCGGGACAGGGGGCAAACACCATATATTTT	CASSFAGQGANTIYF
NA	TRBV28	NA	TRBJ1-4	TGTGCCAGCAGTTTGGGGAGGGCAACTAATGAAAAACTGTTTTTT	CASSLGRATNEKLFF
NA	TRBV30	NA	TRBJ1-3	TGTGCCTGGGCCTACTCTGGAAACACCATATATTTT	CAWAYSGNTIYF
NA	TRBV5-4	NA	TRBJ2-7	TGTGCCAGCAGCTTACCTGGACAGTACTCCTACGAGCAGTACTTC	CASSLPGQYSYEQYF
NA	TRBV30	TRBD1	TRBJ2-3	TGTGCCTACACCGGGACAGGGTCCACAGATACGCAGTATTTT	CAYTGTGSTDTQYF
NA	TRBV6-5	TRBD1	TRBJ2-7	TGTGCCAGCAGTTATAGGGACAGGGGGACCTACGAGCAGTACTTC	CASSYRDRGTYEQYF
NA	TRBV9	NA	TRBJ1-3	TGTGCCAGCAGCGTAGGGGGGGGTGGCTCTGGAAACACCATATATTTT	CASSVGGGGSGNTIYF
NA	TRBV25-1	NA	TRBJ2-7	TGTGCCAGCAGTGACACCTACGAGCAGTACTTC	CASSDTYEQYF
NA	TRBV11-2	TRBD1	TRBJ1-4	TGTGCCAGCAGCTTTAGACAGGGGGCTGATGAAAAACTGTTTTTT	CASSFRQGADEKLFF
NA	TRBV20-1	NA	TRBJ1-2	TGCAGTCGGCCAGGGTCGGGTGGCTACACCTTC	CSRPGSGGYTF
once	TRBV7-9	TRBD2	TRBJ2-7	TGTGCCGGCACAACCGGGACTAGACACTACGAGCAGTACTTC	CAGTTGTRHYEQYF
NA	TRBV7-3	NA	TRBJ2-7	TGTGCCAGCAGCTTAATCGTCGGCTACGAGCAGTACTTC	CASSLIVGYEQYF
NA	TRBV30	NA	TRBJ1-1	TGTGCCTGGAGGGCTGACTTTGAAGCTTTCTTT	CAWRADFEAFF
NA	TRBV4-3	NA	TRBJ1-2	TGCGCCAGCAGCCAAGAGGGGGGTAAAGGCTATGGCTACACCTTC	CASSQEGGKGYGYTF